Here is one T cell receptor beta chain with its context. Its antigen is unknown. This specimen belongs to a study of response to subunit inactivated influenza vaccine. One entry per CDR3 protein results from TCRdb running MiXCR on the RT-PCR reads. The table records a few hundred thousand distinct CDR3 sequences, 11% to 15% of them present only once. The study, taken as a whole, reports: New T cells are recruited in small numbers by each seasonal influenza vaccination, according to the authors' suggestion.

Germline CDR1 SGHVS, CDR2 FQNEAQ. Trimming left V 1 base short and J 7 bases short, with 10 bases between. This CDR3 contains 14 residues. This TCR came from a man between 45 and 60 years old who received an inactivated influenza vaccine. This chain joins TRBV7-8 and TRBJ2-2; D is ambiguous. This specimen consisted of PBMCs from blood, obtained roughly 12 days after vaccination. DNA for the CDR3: TGTGCCAGCAGCTTAGGGCACCTGGTCGGGGAGCTGTTTTTT. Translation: CASSLGHLVGELFF.